Detailed here is one T cell receptor (beta chain). Its antigen is undetermined. This sample is drawn from a study of PD-1 blockade in classical Hodgkin lymphoma. CDR3 length: 16 residues. The V segment lost 4 bases and the J segment 1 base; nucleotides outside the gene matches: 5. Germline V CDR1 and CDR2: MNHEY, SMNVEV (reference sequence). The repertoire was sequenced with immunoSEQ multiplex PCR; TCRdb's copy has only in-frame clones and lacks some. The sample comprises over 25,000 clones, roughly 88% of which are singletons, and 5.5% to 8.5% rests with the top ten. Every single patient, without exception, relapsed after autologous stem cell transplantation, and brentuximab vedotin exposure varied. Magnetic negative selection isolated CD8+ T cells from thawed PBMCs. Study-level points and caveats: Prior to therapy, complete responders displayed diversity much like that of newly diagnosed patients.

The V gene is TRBV27, the J gene TRBJ1-1; 11 positions agree with TRBD1. The source of this sequence is a human donor with classical Hodgkin lymphoma. The specimen was CD8+ T cells from blood, collected at baseline. CDR3: CASSSRTGGRNTEAFF. Here the CDR3 DNA reads TGTGCCAGCAGTTCCCGGACAGGGGGCAGGAACACTGAAGCTTTCTTT.